Shown below are 18 T cell receptor beta chains from a single sample sequenced in a study of CD8 T cells in ankylosing spondylitis. Antigens for these TCRs are unknown. TCRdb reprocessed the 5' RACE reads with MiXCR, giving one entry per CDR3 protein. The data hold fewer than 500,000 distinct CDR3 sequences, with roughly a quarter observed a single time. Findings of the study overall: Seven to nine highly homologous variants formed a TCR beta motif that appeared characteristic of ankylosing spondylitis blood.

Specimen: blood, either unsorted or a sorted T cell fraction (not recorded which). The receptor source for this set is a male donor with ankylosing spondylitis.

The sample holds a few counts of this clonotype. The rearrangement joins TRBV2 to TRBJ2-3; 8 bases map to TRBD2. Trimming at V came to 3 bases and at J to 7 bases, leaving 9 bases not matched to a gene. Germline lookup yields CDR1 SNHLY and CDR2 FYNNEI. The CDR3 runs 15 residues. The CDR3 region is CASSDPVSGSYTQYF. The CDR3 nucleotides read TGTGCCAGCAGTGATCCGGTCAGCGGGAGTTATACGCAGTATTTT.

J is TRBJ2-2 and V is TRBV18; 8 nucleotides line up with TRBD2. The CDR3 runs 15 residues. V lost 1 base to trimming and J lost 5 bases; unmatched junction nucleotides: 3. Germline V gene data show CDR1 as KGHSH and CDR2 as LQKENI. The CDR3 DNA follows: TGTGCCAGCTCACCACAGACTAGCGTGACCGGGGAGCTGTTTTTT. Residues: CASSPQTSVTGELFF. The variable domain in full, with the rest retrieved from reference TRBV18 and TRBJ2-2, is NAGVMQNPRHLVRRRGQEARLRCSPMKGHSHVYWYRQLPEEGLKFMVYLQKENIIDESGMPKERFSAEFPKEGPSILRIQQVVRGDSAAYFCASSPQTSVTGELFFGEGSRLTVL.

This clonotype was detected many times. The CDR3, as DNA: TGTGCCAGCAGCTTAATCAGGACTTACGAGCAGTACTTC. Protein sequence: CASSLIRTYEQYF. The rearrangement uses TRBV7-2 and TRBJ2-7, with D possibly being TRBD2 (5 bases). V was clipped by 2 bases and J by 4 bases, with 9 bases between them. Germline CDR1 is SGHTA and CDR2 is FQGNSA. The CDR3 sequence is 13 residues long. Full variable domain (rest looked up from reference TRBV7-2 and TRBJ2-7): GAGVSQSPSNKVTEKGKDVELRCDPISGHTALYWYRQSLGQGLEFLIYFQGNSAPDKSGLPSDRFSAERTGGSVSTLTIQRTQQEDSAVYLCASSLIRTYEQYFGPGTRLTVT.

The chain employs TRBV5-1 and TRBJ2-1; 11 bases are shared with TRBD2. Trimming took 4 bases from V and 7 from J; bases not matched to a gene: 7. Germline CDR1 reads SGHRS; CDR2 reads YFSETQ. This CDR3 has 15 residues. In nucleotides, the CDR3 is TGCGCCAGCAGCCTGACTAGCGGGACGATGAATGAGCAGTTCTTC. This translates into CASSLTSGTMNEQFF.

V and J are TRBV5-1 and TRBJ2-1; 7 bases match TRBD2. Trimming at V came to 4 bases and at J to 3 bases, leaving 7 bases not matched to a gene. From germline, CDR1 is SGHRS and CDR2 YFSETQ. The CDR3 is made up of 15 amino acids. CDR3 DNA sequence: TGCGCCAGCAGCCCAGGATGGACTAGCTACAATGAGCAGTTCTTC. Translated: CASSPGWTSYNEQFF.

The V call is TRBV7-2, the J call TRBJ2-3, with 12 bases fitting TRBD2. J lost 2 bases, V lost 5 bases, and 5 bases had no gene match. The CDR3 runs 16 residues. Germline lookup yields CDR1 SGHTA and CDR2 FQGNSA. The CDR3 sequence is CASSTRLAGDTDTQYF. CDR3 nucleotide sequence: TGTGCCAGCAGCACCCGACTAGCGGGAGACACAGATACGCAGTATTTT. The variable domain in full, with the rest retrieved from reference TRBV7-2 and TRBJ2-3, is GAGVSQSPSNKVTEKGKDVELRCDPISGHTALYWYRQSLGQGLEFLIYFQGNSAPDKSGLPSDRFSAERTGGSVSTLTIQRTQQEDSAVYLCASSTRLAGDTDTQYFGPGTRLTVL.

Only a few counts were recorded for this clonotype. The chain carries TRBV12-3 or TRBV12-4 and TRBJ1-5; TRBD1 agrees at 9 bases. V was clipped by 6 bases and J by 7 bases; unmatched bases: 4. CDR3 length: 13 amino acids. CDR3 in amino acids: CASSSDRGQPQHF. Written as DNA, the CDR3 is TGTGCCAGCAGCTCAGACAGGGGGCAGCCCCAGCATTTT.

CDR3 sequence: CASSRENEQFF. CDR3 sequence (DNA): TGCGCCAGCAGCCGCGAGAATGAGCAGTTCTTC. The rearrangement uses TRBV5-1 and TRBJ2-1; D is ambiguous. V lost 4 bases and J 7 bases, leaving 6 bases between the germline ends. The CDR3 has 11 residues. Germline CDR1 is SGHRS and CDR2 is YFSETQ.

This sequence joins TRBV19 and TRBJ2-1; 10 bases are shared with TRBD2. Germline assignment: CDR1 LNHDA and CDR2 SQIVND (reference sequence). V lost 5 bases and J lost 5; bases outside the gene matches: 6. CDR3 length equals 15 residues. CDR3 protein: CASSSSGLAHNEQFF. As DNA, the CDR3 is TGTGCCAGTAGTTCCTCGGGACTAGCGCACAATGAGCAGTTCTTC.

V is TRBV11-2 and J is TRBJ2-3; D is perhaps TRBD1 (6 bases). The CDR3 sequence is 16 residues long. Trimming removed 3 bases from V and 1 base from J, with 14 bases in between. Per germline, CDR1 SGHAT and CDR2 FQNNGV. CDR3 sequence (DNA): TGTGCCAGCAGCTTTATATCGGGACAAGGCACAGATACGCAGTATTTT. Its translation: CASSFISGQGTDTQYF.

The chain couples TRBV7-9 to TRBJ1-1; D is ambiguous. Trimming took 6 bases from V and 1 from J, leaving 15 bases between them. The V gene's germline CDR1 is SEHNR and CDR2 FQNEAQ (reference sequence). The CDR3 has 15 residues. CDR3 nucleotide sequence: TGTGCCAGCAGTTCCTTGTCGCAACCGAACACTGAAGCTTTCTTT. Translated: CASSSLSQPNTEAFF.

The rearrangement uses TRBV10-3 and TRBJ2-1; TRBD2 agrees at 13 bases. Germline V lookup: CDR1 ENHRY, CDR2 SYGVKD. With V trimmed by 2 bases and J by 5 bases, 3 bases remained unmatched. The length of the CDR3 is 16 residues. CDR3 nucleotide sequence: TGTGCCATCAGTGAGCCAGGACTAGCGGGAGACAATGAGCAGTTCTTC. Translation gives CAISEPGLAGDNEQFF.

The sample holds a few counts of this clonotype. J is TRBJ1-1 and V is TRBV7-9; D is perhaps TRBD1 (5 bases). The CDR3 loop spans 13 amino acids. Trimming took off 8 bases at V and 4 bases at J, with 14 bases between the two ends. Germline assignment: CDR1 SEHNR and CDR2 FQNEAQ (reference sequence). As DNA, the CDR3 is TGTGCCAGCGGCACGGTGGGGGGCACTGAAGCTTTCTTT. This sequence encodes CASGTVGGTEAFF.

The V and J genes are TRBV4-1 and TRBJ2-3; possibly TRBD1 or TRBD2 for D (5 bases each). Germline lookup yields CDR1 MGHRA and CDR2 YSYEKL. Trimming took off 1 base at V and 0 bases at J, with 14 bases between the two ends. The CDR3 covers 17 residues. For the CDR3, the DNA is TGCGCCAGCAGCCAAGGAGGGGCAGGGTCTAGCACAGATACGCAGTATTTT. Translating it yields CASSQGGAGSSTDTQYF.

This clonotype was seen a handful of times. The chain recombines TRBV18 with TRBJ1-2; D gene uncertain. Germline loops: CDR1 KGHSH, CDR2 LQKENI. V was clipped by 3 bases and J by 4 bases, with 15 bases between them. CDR3 size: 15 residues. In DNA, the CDR3 is TGTGCCAGCTCACCCGAAGCAGGCCGTTCCTATGGCTACACCTTC. Protein: CASSPEAGRSYGYTF. Using reference TRBV18 and TRBJ1-2 for the parts outside the CDR3, the full variable domain is NAGVMQNPRHLVRRRGQEARLRCSPMKGHSHVYWYRQLPEEGLKFMVYLQKENIIDESGMPKERFSAEFPKEGPSILRIQQVVRGDSAAYFCASSPEAGRSYGYTFGSGTRLTVV.

There are a few counts of this clonotype. V gene TRBV5-1 combines with J gene TRBJ2-1, with unresolved D. Germline-derived CDR1 and CDR2 are SGHRS and YFSETQ. This CDR3 is 12 amino acids long. Trimming removed 4 bases from V and 6 bases from J, with 8 bases in between. The CDR3 is CASSLPRNEQFF. The CDR3 DNA reads as TGCGCCAGCAGCCTCCCCCGCAATGAGCAGTTCTTC.

This clonotype has a handful of counts. This chain connects TRBV11-1 to TRBJ2-3, with 16 bases that match TRBD2. In germline, CDR1 is SGHAT, CDR2 FQDESV (reference sequence). J gave up 3 bases and V 5 bases, and 5 bases lay outside the gene matches. This CDR3 has 17 residues. The CDR3 DNA follows: TGTGCCAGCAGCCCGGGACTAGCGGGAGGGAGAACAGATACGCAGTATTTT. Translating it yields CASSPGLAGGRTDTQYF.

The V gene is TRBV7-9, the J gene TRBJ2-7; D call uncertain. V lost 5 bases and J 5 bases, leaving 22 bases between the germline ends. The CDR3 contains 16 residues. Germline CDR1 SEHNR, CDR2 FQNEAQ (reference sequence). The CDR3 coding sequence is TGTGCCAGCAGCCAGTCGTTCCCCTCCCGGACGGACGAGCAGTACGTC. This translates into CASSQSFPSRTDEQYV.